This is a list of T cell receptor beta chains from one sample in a study of blood T cell repertoires in COVID-19. The table came from immunoSEQ multiplex PCR; TCRdb's copy has only in-frame clones and leaves some out. The table shows around 250,000 clones, with 82% occurring only once. Sequencing used peripheral blood. The receptor set was obtained from a woman in her late teens or twenties with acute or convalescent COVID-19. The CDR3 runs from the conserved cysteine through the conserved F or W. The D gene is left open where the match is weak. Size values are once, few and many counts, or a class for expanded clones, and some rows have none.

V,size,D,J,DNA,CDR3
TRBV6-5,NA,NA,TRBJ1-5,TGTGCCACCAAACGCTACAGGGATGGCAATCAGCCCCAGCATTTT,CATKRYRDGNQPQHF
TRBV6-6,NA,TRBD2,TRBJ2-1,TGTGCCAGCAGTTACGTCGCTAGCGGGATACTTGAGCAGTTCTTC,CASSYVASGILEQFF
TRBV28,NA,TRBD1,TRBJ1-5,TGTGCCAGCAGTTTATTCAGGGACAGCTTCGGTCAGCCCCAGCATTTT,CASSLFRDSFGQPQHF
TRBV4-3,NA,NA,TRBJ1-2,TGCGCCAGCAGCCAATCCCAGGACATCAACTATGGCTACACCTTC,CASSQSQDINYGYTF
TRBV7-9,NA,NA,TRBJ2-1,TGTGCCAGCAGCCGGACTAATGAGCAGTTCTTC,CASSRTNEQFF
TRBV5-4,NA,TRBD2,TRBJ2-7,TGTGCCAGCAGCGTTAGCGGGAGTATGGGCTACGAGCAGTACTTC,CASSVSGSMGYEQYF
TRBV5-1,few,TRBD1,TRBJ1-5,TGCGCCAGCAGCTATACGACAGGGAGCCATCAGCCCCAGCATTTT,CASSYTTGSHQPQHF
TRBV2,once,NA,TRBJ2-1,TGTGCCAGCAGCCTACTAGCAGATTTATCCTACAATGAGCAGTTCTTC,CASSLLADLSYNEQFF
TRBV11-3,NA,TRBD1,TRBJ1-1,TGTGCCAGCAGCCACCCCGGGACAGCGAACACTGAAGCTTTCTTT,CASSHPGTANTEAFF
TRBV29-1,NA,TRBD1,TRBJ2-7,TGCAGCGTTGCGGGGACAGGCGGCTACGAGCAGTACTTC,CSVAGTGGYEQYF
TRBV5-8,NA,TRBD1,TRBJ2-7,TGTGCCAGCAGCGGAGGGACAGGCAAAGGCGGCGAGCAGTACTTC,CASSGGTGKGGEQYF
TRBV19,NA,TRBD2,TRBJ2-4,TGTGCCAGTAGTGTCCGACTAGCGGCAGCCAAAAACATTCAGTACTTC,CASSVRLAAAKNIQYF
TRBV19,NA,TRBD1,TRBJ1-1,TGTGCCAGTAGTACAAGGGACAGGGGGCAAATGGGCACTGAAGCTTTCTTT,CASSTRDRGQMGTEAFF
TRBV6-6,once,TRBD1,TRBJ1-4,TGTGCCAGCAGTGACAGGGGGCCCAATGAAAAACTGTTTTTT,CASSDRGPNEKLFF
TRBV2,NA,NA,TRBJ2-2,TGTGCCAGCAGTGAACAACAGCCCGATAACGGGGAGCTGTTTTTT,CASSEQQPDNGELFF
TRBV30,NA,NA,TRBJ2-2,TGTGCCTGTGCGGGGGCTGGCACCGGGGAGCTGTTTTTT,CACAGAGTGELFF
TRBV27,NA,NA,TRBJ1-5,TGTGCCAGCAGTACCCGAGGGGGTCAGCCCCAGCATTTT,CASSTRGGQPQHF
TRBV30,once,NA,TRBJ1-6,TGTGCCTGGAGTGCAACAGGGCTGAATTCACCCCTCCACTTT,CAWSATGLNSPLHF
TRBV5-6,few,TRBD1,TRBJ1-2,TGTGCCAGCAGCCGGACAGGCGGTCCGGATGGCTACACCTTC,CASSRTGGPDGYTF
TRBV6-1,NA,NA,TRBJ2-5,TGTGCCAGCAGTGAAGGGGTGAGGTATCAAGAGACCCAGTACTTC,CASSEGVRYQETQYF
TRBV13,NA,TRBD1,TRBJ2-7,TGTGCCAGCAGCAGTTGGGACAGGGGCGGTGAGCAGTACTTC,CASSSWDRGGEQYF
TRBV4-2,NA,NA,TRBJ2-7,TGTGCCAGCAGCCCGGCGAAGACTCTCGAGCAGTACTTC,CASSPAKTLEQYF
TRBV6-2/TRBV6-3,NA,TRBD2,TRBJ2-3,TGTGCCAGCAGTTACCCCTTGAGCGGGAGATCAGATACGCAGTATTTT,CASSYPLSGRSDTQYF
TRBV6-1,NA,NA,TRBJ2-3,TGTGCCAGCAGTGAAGTCTTAGATACGCAGTATTTT,CASSEVLDTQYF
TRBV2,few,NA,TRBJ1-1,TGTGCCAGCAGCCCCCGGGGGGGGAACACTGAAGCTTTCTTT,CASSPRGGNTEAFF
TRBV29-1,NA,NA,TRBJ2-1,TGCAGCGTCCGGGAGTTTGGTAATGAGCAGTTCTTC,CSVREFGNEQFF
TRBV27,many,TRBD1,TRBJ2-1,TGTGCCAGCAGTTTGGACAGGGGTTCTGAGCAGTTCTTC,CASSLDRGSEQFF
TRBV10-2,NA,NA,TRBJ2-5,TGCGCCAGCAGTGACCCTGGGAGGGGGGCCCAAGAGACCCAGTACTTC,CASSDPGRGAQETQYF
TRBV5-8,once,NA,TRBJ1-3,TGTGCCAGCAGCTATTATTCTGGAAACACCATATATTTT,CASSYYSGNTIYF
TRBV29-1,many,TRBD1,TRBJ1-6,TGCAGCGCCATGACAGGGGAGAATAATTCACCCCTCCACTTT,CSAMTGENNSPLHF
TRBV27,once,NA,TRBJ2-3,TGTGCCAGCAGTTTAGCGGTCACAGATACGCAGTATTTT,CASSLAVTDTQYF
TRBV3-1/TRBV3-2,NA,NA,TRBJ2-7,TGTGCCAGCAGCCAATCCCACAGTACATACGAGCAGTACTTC,CASSQSHSTYEQYF
TRBV7-9,NA,NA,TRBJ1-2,TGTGCCAGCAGCTTTGGGGCAAGATATGGCTACACCTTC,CASSFGARYGYTF
TRBV14,NA,NA,TRBJ1-2,TGTGCCAGCAGCCTCCAGGGGTTCGGGTATGGCTACACCTTC,CASSLQGFGYGYTF
TRBV19,few,NA,TRBJ2-1,TGTGCCAGTAGTATGGACTATTCCTACAATGAGCAGTTCTTC,CASSMDYSYNEQFF
TRBV9,NA,NA,TRBJ1-6,TGTGCCAGCAGCGCCCAGGGGTCAGATAATTCACCCCTCCACTTT,CASSAQGSDNSPLHF
TRBV5-4,once,NA,TRBJ2-7,TGTGCCAGCAGCTTGAATGGTCGAGGGTCCTACGAGCAGTACTTC,CASSLNGRGSYEQYF
TRBV7-9,once,NA,TRBJ1-2,TGTGCCAGCACGTTAACAGGGAACTATGGCTACACCTTC,CASTLTGNYGYTF
TRBV30,NA,TRBD2,TRBJ2-1,TGTGCCTGGAGTGTCCTAGCGGGGGCTGAGCAGTTCTTC,CAWSVLAGAEQFF
TRBV7-9,NA,TRBD2,TRBJ2-7,TGTGCCAGCAGCCCTACCGGGGGGATTAGCTCCTACGAGCAGTACTTC,CASSPTGGISSYEQYF
TRBV6-2/TRBV6-3,NA,TRBD1,TRBJ1-1,TGTGCCAGCATCCCCGGGACAGCCAACACTGAAGCTTTCTTT,CASIPGTANTEAFF
TRBV7-8,once,NA,TRBJ2-7,TGTGCCAGCAGCTTAGCAACAGGGGGGGCCTACGAGCAGTACTTC,CASSLATGGAYEQYF
TRBV9,NA,NA,TRBJ2-1,TGTGCCAGCAGCCCCCAAGGAGGGGACTGGAATGAGCAGTTCTTC,CASSPQGGDWNEQFF
TRBV18,NA,NA,TRBJ2-1,TGTGCCAGCTCACCACCGGTGGGGGGGCTGGGCAATGAGCAGTTCTTC,CASSPPVGGLGNEQFF
TRBV9,NA,TRBD2,TRBJ2-5,TGTGCCAGCAGCTCCAGGACTAGCGCTCGGGAGACCCAGTACTTC,CASSSRTSARETQYF
TRBV5-1,NA,NA,TRBJ2-7,TGCGCCAGCAGCTTGGCTCTGGGAGACGAGCAGTACTTC,CASSLALGDEQYF
TRBV4-3,NA,TRBD2,TRBJ2-2,TGCGCCAGCAGCCAAGGCCCCAGCGGGAGTGCGAGCGGGGAGCTGTTTTTT,CASSQGPSGSASGELFF
TRBV15,NA,NA,TRBJ2-3,TGTGCCACCAGCAGGGAAACGGGAGCCACAGATACGCAGTATTTT,CATSRETGATDTQYF
TRBV18,NA,TRBD2,TRBJ2-7,TGTGCCAGCTCACCACCTAGCGGGAGTGTCTACGAGCAGTACTTC,CASSPPSGSVYEQYF
TRBV19,NA,TRBD1,TRBJ2-3,TGTGCCAGTAGTTATCCCGACAGGGGCAGCACAGATACGCAGTATTTT,CASSYPDRGSTDTQYF
TRBV10-3,NA,NA,TRBJ2-7,TGTGCCATCAGTGAAGACGACAGATACGAGCAGTACTTC,CAISEDDRYEQYF
TRBV28,NA,NA,TRBJ1-6,TGTGCCAGCAGTTTATTAGTTGTTAATTCACCCCTCCACTTT,CASSLLVVNSPLHF
TRBV14,NA,NA,TRBJ2-1,TGTGCCAGCAGCCAAGCCAGGACTATAAACAATGAGCAGTTCTTC,CASSQARTINNEQFF
TRBV18,NA,NA,TRBJ1-6,TGTGCCAGCTCCGCTCAGGGGCTCCCAGAGATATCACCCCTCCACTTT,CASSAQGLPEISPLHF